One sample yielded the 32 T cell receptor beta chains listed below, sequenced in a study of cytomegalovirus exposure and HLA in healthy donors. 60 Vbeta and 13 Jbeta primers were used in PCR. Sequencing was performed with immunoSEQ multiplex PCR; in TCRdb, only in-frame clones are kept and a portion is missing. The repertoire holds tens of thousands of clones, with about three quarters as singletons. The sample was PBMCs. The receptors here all came from a woman in her 50s in good health and CMV-seropositive.

J is TRBJ2-7 and V is TRBV6-5; no clear D. Germline values: CDR1 MNHEY, CDR2 SVGAGI. CDR3 length: 16 amino acids. V lost 0 bases, J lost 0 bases, and 12 bases lay in between. This CDR3 is CASSYSIRISSYEQYF. The CDR3 DNA is TGTGCCAGCAGTTACTCGATCCGTATCAGCTCCTACGAGCAGTACTTC.

The genes are TRBV12-5 and TRBJ2-1; D is perhaps TRBD2 (5 bases). Trimming pared 1 base from V and 0 bases from J, leaving 10 bases between. CDR3 length: 16 amino acids. Germline V CDR1 and CDR2: LGHNT, FRNRAP. The CDR3 nucleotides read TGTGCTAGTGGTTTGGCGCGGGTGGGCTCCTACAATGAGCAGTTCTTC. Its translation: CASGLARVGSYNEQFF.

This sequence joins TRBV30 and TRBJ2-7; possible D gene TRBD1, 6 bases. The length of the CDR3 is 13 residues. Trimming left V 5 bases short and J 7 bases short, with 18 bases between. The germline V gene has CDR1 GTSNPN and CDR2 SVGIG (reference sequence). CDR3 nucleotides: TGTGCCTGGCAGGACAGTGAACTACGAGAGCAGTACTTC. This translates into CAWQDSELREQYF.

This clone was seen a handful of times. The chain combines TRBV2 with TRBJ1-2; no reliable D call. This CDR3 contains 12 residues. Trimming removed 2 bases from V and 8 bases from J, with 9 bases in between. The germline gives CDR1 SNHLY, CDR2 FYNNEI. This chain's CDR3 is CASSERERGYTF. The DNA of the CDR3 is TGTGCCAGCAGTGAAAGGGAGCGGGGCTACACCTTC.

The V gene is TRBV19, the J gene TRBJ2-1; 14 positions match TRBD2. The junction had 11 bases not matched to a gene; V was cut back by 5 bases and J by 2 bases. This CDR3 is built from 19 residues. The germline V gene has CDR1 LNHDA and CDR2 SQIVND (reference sequence). The CDR3 region is CASSWTSGRQTSTYNEQFF. The CDR3 coding sequence is TGTGCCAGTAGTTGGACTAGCGGGAGGCAAACCTCAACCTACAATGAGCAGTTCTTC.

The V and J genes are TRBV4-3 and TRBJ1-3; the D is unclear. This CDR3 is built from 17 residues. Germline CDR1 and CDR2: LGHNA and YSLEER. V gave up 0 bases and J gave up 0 bases, with 12 bases separating them. The CDR3 loop is CASSQESSRSSGNTIYF. CDR3 sequence (DNA): TGCGCCAGCAGCCAAGAGTCCAGTCGGAGCTCTGGAAACACCATATATTTT.

The chain has TRBV11-3 and TRBJ2-1; unclear D gene. The CDR3 spans 14 residues. CDR1 is SGHNT, CDR2 YENEEA, per germline. Trimming removed 6 bases at V and 5 bases at J, with 14 bases between. CDR3 in amino acids: CASSWSPINNEQFF. Here the CDR3 DNA reads TGTGCCAGCAGTTGGAGTCCCATTAACAATGAGCAGTTCTTC. Looking up the rest from reference TRBV11-3 and TRBJ2-1 gives the full variable domain: EAGVVQSPRYKIIEKKQPVAFWCNPISGHNTLYWYLQNLGQGPELLIRYENEEAVDDSQLPKDRFSAERLKGVDSTLKIQPAELGDSAVYLCASSWSPINNEQFFGPGTRLTVL.

V usage is TRBV19 and J usage is TRBJ2-5; D gene ambiguous. With 2 bases removed from V and 5 bases from J, the gap between germline ends came to 9 bases. CDR1 and CDR2 (germline): LNHDA, SQIVND (reference sequence). The CDR3 runs to 13 residues. The CDR3 reads CASSIQSWETQYF. For the CDR3, the DNA is TGTGCCAGTAGTATACAGTCGTGGGAGACCCAGTACTTC.

This clone was found a few times. J is TRBJ1-4 and V is TRBV4-3; maybe TRBD1 (5 bases). Trimming left V 1 base short and J 6 bases short, with 12 bases between. Germline-derived CDR1 and CDR2 are LGHNA and YSLEER. This CDR3 has 15 residues. CDR3 sequence: CASSQGQGRDEKLFF. The CDR3 DNA reads as TGCGCCAGCAGCCAAGGGCAGGGTCGGGATGAAAAACTGTTTTTT.

The gene calls are TRBV7-9 and TRBJ2-5, with a tentative D call TRBD2 (5 bases). V was pared by 2 bases and J by 4 bases, with 11 bases between. The CDR3 is made up of 14 amino acids. In germline, CDR1 is SEHNR, CDR2 FQNEAQ (reference sequence). CDR3 region: CASSLPSGPETQYF. The CDR3 nucleotides are TGTGCCAGCAGCTTACCAAGCGGCCCAGAGACCCAGTACTTC.

The genes are TRBV28 and TRBJ2-2, with D possibly being TRBD2 (5 bases). CDR3 length: 17 residues. Germline V gene data show CDR1 as MDHEN and CDR2 as SYDVKM. V was clipped by 6 bases and J by 2 bases, with 19 bases between them. The CDR3 region has the DNA TGTGCCAGCAGCCCCGAAGTGGGCGGGCTTAACACCGGGGAGCTGTTTTTT. Its protein product is CASSPEVGGLNTGELFF.

The chain is built from TRBV19 and TRBJ1-2, with TRBD1 identical over 7 bases. V was pared by 9 bases and J by 2 bases, with 9 bases of the junction left unmatched. The CDR3 sequence is 14 residues long. Germline V gives CDR1 LNHDA, CDR2 SQIVND (reference sequence). The CDR3 region is CASQRGPSNYGYTF. As DNA, the CDR3 is TGTGCCAGCCAGAGGGGGCCATCAAACTATGGCTACACCTTC.

The chain combines TRBV6-5 with TRBJ2-1; 7 bases match TRBD1. Germline V gives CDR1 MNHEY, CDR2 SVGAGI. With V trimmed by 5 bases and J by 9 bases, 10 bases remained unmatched. The CDR3 loop spans 14 amino acids. The CDR3 is CASSRGNRQGEQFF. The CDR3 DNA follows: TGTGCCAGCAGTAGAGGAAACCGACAGGGTGAGCAGTTCTTC.

This rearrangement joins TRBV6-6 to TRBJ1-1; maybe TRBD1 (5 bases). Trimming stripped 10 bases from V and 5 bases from J, with 17 bases between. Per germline, CDR1 MNHNY and CDR2 SVGAGI (reference sequence). This CDR3 spans 13 amino acids. In nucleotides, the CDR3 is TGTGCCACCTCGACAGCTACAGGAACTGAAGCTTTCTTT. Its translation: CATSTATGTEAFF.

The V call is TRBV5-4, the J call TRBJ1-4; 9 nucleotides line up with TRBD1. CDR1 and CDR2 (germline): SGHNT, YYREEE (reference sequence). V gave up 3 bases and J gave up 8 bases; unmatched junction bases: 11. The CDR3 totals 16 residues. CDR3 bases: TGTGCCAGCAGCTCTGGACCGGGACAGGGACACGAAAAACTGTTTTTT. Its protein product is CASSSGPGQGHEKLFF. Using reference TRBV5-4 and TRBJ1-4 for the parts outside the CDR3, the full variable domain is ETGVTQSPTHLIKTRGQQVTLRCSSQSGHNTVSWYQQALGQGPQFIFQYYREEENGRGNFPPRFSGLQFPNYSSELNVNALELDDSALYLCASSSGPGQGHEKLFFGSGTQLSVL.

V is TRBV5-4 and J is TRBJ1-2; 11 nucleotides line up with TRBD1. The germline CDR1 and CDR2 sequences are SGHNT and YYREEE (reference sequence). Unmatched junction bases numbered 9, after V lost 4 bases and J lost 4 bases. This CDR3 contains 16 residues. CDR3 sequence reads: CASSKDSGQGVYGYTF. CDR3 nucleotide sequence: TGTGCCAGCAGCAAGGACTCGGGACAGGGGGTCTATGGCTACACCTTC. Together with reference TRBV5-4 and TRBJ1-2, the CDR3 gives the full variable domain: ETGVTQSPTHLIKTRGQQVTLRCSSQSGHNTVSWYQQALGQGPQFIFQYYREEENGRGNFPPRFSGLQFPNYSSELNVNALELDDSALYLCASSKDSGQGVYGYTFGSGTRLTVV.

This clone was found a few times. The chain combines TRBV10-3 with TRBJ2-5; no reliable D call. This CDR3 is built from 12 residues. CDR1 and CDR2 from the germline V gene are ENHRY and SYGVKD. Trimming removed 8 bases at V and 0 bases at J, with 7 bases between. In DNA, the CDR3 is TGTGCCATCTCAACAGACCAAGAGACCCAGTACTTC. Translation: CAISTDQETQYF.

This chain connects TRBV4-1 to TRBJ2-1, with unresolved D. This CDR3 is 17 amino acids long. Germline CDR1 MGHRA, CDR2 YSYEKL. The V and J ends lost 0 bases and 2 bases respectively, with 14 bases between them. The DNA for the CDR3 is TGCGCCAGCAGCCAAGACGAGCTTGGCGGTCCCTACAATGAGCAGTTCTTC. This codes for CASSQDELGGPYNEQFF.

V gene TRBV5-1 combines with J gene TRBJ2-5, with 7 bases aligning to TRBD1. Germline values: CDR1 SGHRS, CDR2 YFSETQ. This CDR3 has 14 amino acids. V was pared by 2 bases and J by 2 bases, with 3 bases of the junction left unmatched. The CDR3, as DNA: TGCGCCAGCAGCTTTTGGGACAGACAAGAGACCCAGTACTTC. Translation gives CASSFWDRQETQYF.

This chain links TRBV7-3 with TRBJ2-3, with D possibly TRBD1 on 6 matching bases. This CDR3 has 14 amino acids. The ends were cut back, 7 bases at V and 1 base at J, with 12 bases in the middle. Germline CDR1 and CDR2: SGHTA and FQGTGA. The CDR3 is CASNTGLGTDTQYF. Here the CDR3 DNA reads TGTGCCAGCAATACAGGGTTGGGCACAGATACGCAGTATTTT.

A few counts support this clone. The V gene is TRBV15, the J gene TRBJ2-1; weak D call: TRBD1 (6 bases). The length of the CDR3 is 16 residues. The germline CDR1 and CDR2 sequences are LNHNV and YYDKDF (reference sequence). The V gene lost 3 bases and the J gene lost 3 bases, with 15 bases spanning the gap. CDR3 sequence (DNA): TGTGCCACCAGCAGGTTCACAGGGATGGGCTACAATGAGCAGTTCTTC. Translation gives CATSRFTGMGYNEQFF.

The CDR3 protein is CASSYSRDRNTEAFF. CDR3 sequence (DNA): TGTGCCAGCAGTTACTCGAGGGACAGGAACACTGAAGCTTTCTTT. This chain uses TRBV6-5 with TRBJ1-1; 7 positions match TRBD1. Germline loops: CDR1 MNHEY, CDR2 SVGAGI. The CDR3 covers 15 residues. The V and J ends lost 0 bases and 1 base, in that order; junction bases with no gene match: 2.

This chain uses TRBV6-5 with TRBJ1-3; TRBD1 agrees at 7 bases. Germline values: CDR1 MNHEY, CDR2 SVGAGI. The CDR3 sequence is 15 residues long. V dropped 6 bases and J dropped 2; count of bases not matched to a gene: 7. DNA for the CDR3: TGTGCCAGCAGCCGGGGACAGTCCGCTGGAAACACCATATATTTT. Translating it yields CASSRGQSAGNTIYF.

V gene TRBV28 combines with J gene TRBJ1-1; D is unclear. This CDR3 is 12 amino acids long. Trimming left V 5 bases short and J 3 bases short, with 7 bases between. Germline CDR1 MDHEN, CDR2 SYDVKM. CDR3 coding DNA: TGTGCCAGCAGTAAACTGGACACTGAAGCTTTCTTT. Translating it yields CASSKLDTEAFF.

This chain uses TRBV19 with TRBJ2-7; D is unresolved. Per germline, CDR1 LNHDA and CDR2 SQIVND (reference sequence). The CDR3 has 13 residues. Trimming took 6 bases from V and 0 from J, leaving 9 bases between them. The CDR3 coding sequence is TGTGCCAGTAGCCAGACATACTCCTACGAGCAGTACTTC. Amino acids: CASSQTYSYEQYF.

This clone has just a few counts. This rearrangement joins TRBV10-2 to TRBJ2-7; the match to TRBD2 covers 9 bases. Germline CDR1 and CDR2: WSHSY and SAAADI. This CDR3 has 16 amino acids. The V segment lost 6 bases and the J segment 3 bases; nucleotides outside the gene matches: 12. In DNA form, the CDR3 reads TGCGCCAGCAGGGATAGCGGGAGAGCTGGGTACTACGAGCAGTACTTC. Its protein is CASRDSGRAGYYEQYF.

In this sample, this clone turned up once. The J gene is TRBJ2-3, the V gene TRBV9; 9 bases are shared with TRBD2. The germline V gene has CDR1 SGDLS and CDR2 YYNGEE. The CDR3 loop spans 16 amino acids. J gave up 2 bases and V 4 bases, and 8 bases lay outside the gene matches. CDR3 in DNA: TGTGCCAGCAGCATCGGGACTAGCAGGTTCACAGATACGCAGTATTTT. This codes for CASSIGTSRFTDTQYF.

The chain has TRBV13 and TRBJ1-1; D is undetermined. Germline CDR1 PRHDT, CDR2 FYEKMQ (reference sequence). The CDR3 extends over 11 amino acids. The germline V and J ends were trimmed by 5 bases and 2 bases, with 3 bases remaining between them. DNA of the CDR3: TGTGCCAGCAGCCCAAACACTGAAGCTTTCTTT. Its translation: CASSPNTEAFF.

The genes are TRBV28 and TRBJ2-5, with 12 nucleotides matching TRBD1. CDR3 length equals 16 residues. Germline trimming cut 4 bases from V and 7 bases from J; bases unmatched to any gene: 10. The germline V gene encodes CDR1 MDHEN and CDR2 SYDVKM. In DNA form, the CDR3 reads TGTGCCAGCAGTTCCGGGACAGGGGGCCGGCTGGGGACCCAGTACTTC. Encoded protein: CASSSGTGGRLGTQYF.

This chain uses TRBV5-1 with TRBJ2-3, with D unclear. Deletions cut 3 bases from V and 2 bases from J, with 13 bases between. The CDR3 covers 15 residues. From germline, CDR1 is SGHRS and CDR2 YFSETQ. CDR3 sequence reads: CASSSQPGSTDTQYF. The CDR3 bases are TGCGCCAGCAGCTCGCAACCCGGGTCCACAGATACGCAGTATTTT.

The chain carries TRBV19 and TRBJ1-1, with a weak D call TRBD1 (6 bases). Germline V CDR1 and CDR2: LNHDA, SQIVND (reference sequence). Trimming shortened V by 6 bases and J by 1 base, and 9 bases separated the two germline ends. The CDR3 has 13 amino acids. This CDR3 reads CASRKQGNTEAFF. The CDR3 region has the DNA TGTGCCAGTAGGAAACAGGGGAACACTGAAGCTTTCTTT.

The chain carries TRBV15 and TRBJ2-5; weak D call: TRBD2 (5 bases). The assigned J gene may be wrong: the sequence end matches TRBJ2-7 better. Germline CDR1 and CDR2: LNHNV and YYDKDF (reference sequence). The CDR3 sequence is 15 residues long. CDR3 region: CATSREDFDSYEQYF. In nucleotides, the CDR3 is TGTGCCACCAGCAGAGAGGACTTCGACTCCTACGAGCAGTACTTC.